This is a list of T cell receptor beta chains from one sample in a study of T cell responses to AZD1222 COVID-19 vaccine. Generated by immunoSEQ multiplex PCR, the TCRdb table keeps only in-frame clones and is missing some. The sample includes 85,000 to 130,000 clones, approximately 90% of them seen just once. The sample here was peripheral blood, taken on day 0 of AZD1222 vaccination. The source is an adult in good health. Both conserved end residues are part of each CDR3.

CASVDEGASYEQYF,TRBV21-1,14
CASSHPPSGGGLFF,TRBV7-9,14
CASSLTSSGHDEQFF,TRBV11-2,15
CASSLVGSAQTQYF,TRBV5-4,14
CASSEAKTEAFF,TRBV6-1,12
CASSRQGGFEQFF,TRBV18,13
CASSQVIVAGNTIYF,TRBV4-3,15
CASSFQGGNEKLFF,TRBV7-2,14
CASSLQDTPEAFF,TRBV5-1,13
CVRSQNNEQFF,TRBV7-5,11
CASSLAPSPDEQYF,TRBV5-1,14
CASSTWGGELEGFF,TRBV11-3,14
CASSLAPYGYGYTF,TRBV5-8,14
CASSAQGSSNSPLHF,TRBV5-1,15
CASSPGGTGNTQYF,TRBV18,14